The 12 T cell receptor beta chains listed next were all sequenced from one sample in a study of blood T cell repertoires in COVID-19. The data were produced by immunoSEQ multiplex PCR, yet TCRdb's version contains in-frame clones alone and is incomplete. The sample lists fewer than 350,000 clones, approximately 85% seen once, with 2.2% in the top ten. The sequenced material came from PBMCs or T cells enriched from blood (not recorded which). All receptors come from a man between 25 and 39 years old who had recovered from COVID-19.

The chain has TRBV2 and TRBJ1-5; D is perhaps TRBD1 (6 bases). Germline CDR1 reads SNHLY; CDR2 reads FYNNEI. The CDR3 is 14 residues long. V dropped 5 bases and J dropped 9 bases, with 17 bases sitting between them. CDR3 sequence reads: CASSSGQISWPQHF. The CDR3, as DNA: TGTGCCAGCAGTTCCGGACAGATATCATGGCCCCAGCATTTT.

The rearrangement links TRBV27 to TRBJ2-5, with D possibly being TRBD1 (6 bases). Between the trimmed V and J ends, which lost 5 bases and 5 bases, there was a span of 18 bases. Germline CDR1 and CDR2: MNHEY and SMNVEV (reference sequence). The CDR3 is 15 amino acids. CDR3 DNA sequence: TGTGCCAGCAGTCAGAATACAGGGAAAAGTGAGACCCAGTACTTC. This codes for CASSQNTGKSETQYF.

The CDR3 is CASSAQTDYEQYF. CDR3 coding DNA: TGTGCCAGCAGCGCCCAGACAGACTACGAGCAGTACTTC. This chain joins TRBV3-1 (or the pseudogene TRBV3-2) and TRBJ2-7; tentatively, D is TRBD1 (5 bases). CDR1 is LGHDT, CDR2 YNNKEL, per germline (reference sequence). CDR3 length equals 13 residues. V was shortened by 5 bases and J by 3 bases, with 11 bases between the two germline ends.

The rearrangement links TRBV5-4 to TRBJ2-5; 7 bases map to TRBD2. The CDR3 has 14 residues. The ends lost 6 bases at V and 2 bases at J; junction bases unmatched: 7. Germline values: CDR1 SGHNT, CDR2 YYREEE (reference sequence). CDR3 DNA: TGTGCCAGCATGGCTGGGGGGGGACAAGAGACCCAGTACTTC. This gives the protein CASMAGGGQETQYF.

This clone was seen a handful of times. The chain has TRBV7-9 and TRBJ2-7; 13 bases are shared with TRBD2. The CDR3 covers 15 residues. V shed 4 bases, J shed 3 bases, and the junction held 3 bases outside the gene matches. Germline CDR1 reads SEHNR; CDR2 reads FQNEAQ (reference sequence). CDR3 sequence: CASSSGLAGLYEQYF. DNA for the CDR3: TGTGCCAGCAGCTCGGGACTAGCGGGGCTCTACGAGCAGTACTTC.

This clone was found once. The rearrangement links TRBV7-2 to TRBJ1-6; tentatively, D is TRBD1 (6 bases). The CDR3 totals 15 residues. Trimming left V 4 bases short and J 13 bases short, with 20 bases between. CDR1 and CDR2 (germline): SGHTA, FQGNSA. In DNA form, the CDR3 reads TGTGCCAGCAGCTCGCCTCAGGACAGCTCTTTCCCCCTCCACTTT. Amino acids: CASSSPQDSSFPLHF.

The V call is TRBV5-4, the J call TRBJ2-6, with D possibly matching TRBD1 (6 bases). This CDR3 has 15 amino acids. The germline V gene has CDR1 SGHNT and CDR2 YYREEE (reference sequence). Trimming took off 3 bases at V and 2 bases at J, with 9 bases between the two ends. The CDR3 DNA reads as TGTGCCAGCAGCTCCACAGGGCCTGGGGCCAACGTCCTGACTTTC. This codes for CASSSTGPGANVLTF.

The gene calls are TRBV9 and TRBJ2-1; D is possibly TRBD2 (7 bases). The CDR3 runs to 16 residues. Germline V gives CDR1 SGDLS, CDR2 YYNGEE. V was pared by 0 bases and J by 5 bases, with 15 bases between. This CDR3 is CASSVGLAGAHNEQFF. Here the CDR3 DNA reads TGTGCCAGCAGCGTAGGTTTGGCGGGGGCTCACAATGAGCAGTTCTTC.

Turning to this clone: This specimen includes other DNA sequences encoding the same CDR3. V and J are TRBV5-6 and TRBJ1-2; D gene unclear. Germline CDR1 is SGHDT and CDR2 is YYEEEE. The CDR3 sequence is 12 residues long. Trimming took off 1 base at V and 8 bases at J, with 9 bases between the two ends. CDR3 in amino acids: CASSLQVLGYTF. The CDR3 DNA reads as TGTGCCAGCAGCTTGCAGGTACTCGGCTACACCTTC.

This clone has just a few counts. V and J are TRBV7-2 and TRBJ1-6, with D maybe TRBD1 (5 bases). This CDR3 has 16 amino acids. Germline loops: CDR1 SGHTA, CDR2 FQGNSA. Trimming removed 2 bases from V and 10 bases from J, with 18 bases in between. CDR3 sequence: CASSLLAGKGRSPLHF. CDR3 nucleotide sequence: TGTGCCAGCAGCTTATTGGCAGGGAAGGGTAGGTCACCCCTCCACTTT.

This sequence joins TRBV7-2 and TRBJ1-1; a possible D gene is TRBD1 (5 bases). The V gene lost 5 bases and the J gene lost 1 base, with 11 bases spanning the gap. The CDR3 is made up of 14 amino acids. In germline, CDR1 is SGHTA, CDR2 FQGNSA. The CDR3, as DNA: TGTGCCAGCAGCCATTCGACAGCGAACACTGAAGCTTTCTTT. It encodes CASSHSTANTEAFF.

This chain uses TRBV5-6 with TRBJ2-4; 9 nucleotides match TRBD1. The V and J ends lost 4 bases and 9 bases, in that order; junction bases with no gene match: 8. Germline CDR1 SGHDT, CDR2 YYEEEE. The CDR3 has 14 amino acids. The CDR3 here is CASSKTGGLGIQYF. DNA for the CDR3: TGTGCCAGCAGCAAGACAGGGGGATTAGGCATTCAGTACTTC.